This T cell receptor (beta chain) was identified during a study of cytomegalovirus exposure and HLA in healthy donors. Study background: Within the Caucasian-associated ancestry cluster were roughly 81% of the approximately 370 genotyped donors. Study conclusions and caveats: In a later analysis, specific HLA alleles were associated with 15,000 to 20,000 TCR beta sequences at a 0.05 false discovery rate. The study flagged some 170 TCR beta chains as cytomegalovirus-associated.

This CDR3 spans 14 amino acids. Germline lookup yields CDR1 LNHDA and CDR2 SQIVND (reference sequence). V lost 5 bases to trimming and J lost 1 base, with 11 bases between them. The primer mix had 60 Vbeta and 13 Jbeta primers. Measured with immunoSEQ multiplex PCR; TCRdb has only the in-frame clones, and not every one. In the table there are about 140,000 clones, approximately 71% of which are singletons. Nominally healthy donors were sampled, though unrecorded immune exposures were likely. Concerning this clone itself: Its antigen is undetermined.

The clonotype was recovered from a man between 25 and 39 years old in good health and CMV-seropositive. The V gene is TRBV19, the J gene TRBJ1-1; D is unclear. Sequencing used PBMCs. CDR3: CASSSSGRNTEAFF. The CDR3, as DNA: TGTGCCAGTAGTTCATCGGGGAGGAACACTGAAGCTTTCTTT.